Presented here are 18 T cell receptor beta chains from one specimen sequenced in a study of blood T cells in healthy people across ages. PCR was performed a second time for roughly 6 to 12 cycles using a sample-barcoded 5' primer and a J-beta primer mix. TCRdb fed the 5' RACE reads into MiXCR, producing one record per CDR3 protein. Seen here are about 380,000 distinct CDR3 sequences, about 55% observed once, and the top ten hold approximately 51%. Sequencing input: blood. The origin of the receptors is a man aged 60 to 69 in good health.

The sample holds a few counts of this clonotype. The J gene is TRBJ2-6, the V gene TRBV15; D might be TRBD1 (5 bases). V was shortened by 0 bases and J by 2 bases, with 11 bases between the two germline ends. CDR1 LNHNV and CDR2 YYDKDF come from the germline V gene (reference sequence). There are 17 residues in the CDR3. Written as DNA, the CDR3 is TGTGCCACCAGCAGAGAACTGGTAGGGGCTGGGGCCAACGTCCTGACTTTC. Translating it yields CATSRELVGAGANVLTF.

This clonotype is a singleton in its sample. The chain couples TRBV11-2 to TRBJ2-1; D call uncertain. The germline V gene has CDR1 SGHAT and CDR2 FQNNGV. The CDR3 contains 15 residues. Trimming took 3 bases from V and 4 from J, leaving 13 bases between them. The CDR3 DNA reads as TGTGCCAGCAGCTTGCGGCCGCCGTTTTACAATGAGCAGTTCTTC. As protein: CASSLRPPFYNEQFF.

This clonotype was recorded many times. The rearrangement links TRBV2 to TRBJ2-3; possibly TRBD1 for D (6 bases). Germline V CDR1 and CDR2: SNHLY, FYNNEI. This CDR3 contains 15 residues. Trimming took off 6 bases at V and 3 bases at J, with 16 bases between the two ends. This chain's CDR3 is CASSDPMRGTDTQYF. The CDR3 DNA follows: TGTGCCAGCAGCGACCCGATGAGGGGGACAGATACGCAGTATTTT.

This sequence joins TRBV4-2 and TRBJ2-3; D might be TRBD2 (7 bases). Germline CDR1 is LGHNA and CDR2 is YNFKEQ. The CDR3 spans 16 residues. The V gene lost 4 bases and the J gene lost 1 base, with 15 bases spanning the gap. In nucleotides, the CDR3 is TGTGCCAGCAGCCCCGAGGGGGGGCAGCGCACAGATACGCAGTATTTT. The encoded protein is CASSPEGGQRTDTQYF.

The chain joins TRBV7-7 to TRBJ2-2, with 8 bases aligning to TRBD2. The V segment lost 8 bases and the J segment 1 base; nucleotides outside the gene matches: 6. The CDR3 has 15 residues. The germline V gene has CDR1 SSHAT and CDR2 FNYEAQ (reference sequence). The DNA for the CDR3 is TGTGCCAGCTCAACTAGCGGTTTGAACACCGGGGAGCTGTTTTTT. This sequence encodes CASSTSGLNTGELFF.

The chain is built from TRBV12-3 or TRBV12-4 and TRBJ1-3, with a tentative D call TRBD1 (5 bases). The ends were cut back, 7 bases at V and 7 bases at J, with 20 bases in the middle. This CDR3 spans 15 amino acids. The CDR3 nucleotides are TGTGCCAGCACCTTAAAGGGTGCAGGGAGGAACACCATATATTTT. This gives the protein CASTLKGAGRNTIYF.

This clonotype appeared a few times. The rearrangement joins TRBV20-1 to TRBJ2-7; perhaps TRBD1 as D (5 bases). CDR3 length: 14 residues. Germline assignment: CDR1 DFQATT and CDR2 SNEGSKA (reference sequence). V lost 3 bases and J lost 0, with 12 bases in between. The CDR3 region is CSARGQSSSYEQYF. Written as DNA, the CDR3 is TGCAGTGCTAGGGGGCAGTCCAGCTCCTACGAGCAGTACTTC.

This clonotype was detected a few times. V gene TRBV15 combines with J gene TRBJ1-6, with D tentatively TRBD1 (5 bases). V was cut by 8 bases and J by 7 bases, with 9 bases left in between. This CDR3 region has 12 residues. CDR1 LNHNV and CDR2 YYDKDF come from the germline V gene (reference sequence). In DNA, the CDR3 is TGTGCCACCGGCCAGGGCAATTCACCCCTCCACTTT. This sequence encodes CATGQGNSPLHF.

This clonotype was detected only a few times. The rearrangement joins TRBV2 to TRBJ2-7, with 9 positions matching TRBD2. The CDR3 totals 14 residues. V dropped 2 bases and J dropped 3; count of bases not matched to a gene: 2. Per the germline V gene, CDR1 is SNHLY and CDR2 is FYNNEI. The CDR3 sequence: CASSELAGLYEQYF. DNA of the CDR3: TGTGCCAGCAGTGAACTAGCGGGACTCTACGAGCAGTACTTC. Together with reference TRBV2 and TRBJ2-7, the CDR3 gives the full variable domain: EPEVTQTPSHQVTQMGQEVILRCVPISNHLYFYWYRQILGQKVEFLVSFYNNEISEKSEIFDDQFSVERPDGSNFTLKIRSTKLEDSAMYFCASSELAGLYEQYFGPGTRLTVT.

The chain is built from TRBV7-9 and TRBJ1-5; D gene ambiguous. Germline assignment: CDR1 SEHNR and CDR2 FQNEAQ (reference sequence). CDR3 size: 13 residues. V lost 3 bases and J 5 bases, leaving 8 bases between the germline ends. In DNA, the CDR3 is TGTGCCAGCAGCTTCGGGGTGGATCAGCCCCAGCATTTT. Protein product: CASSFGVDQPQHF.

This chain uses TRBV29-1 with TRBJ1-2; TRBD1 agrees at 7 bases. CDR1 and CDR2 (germline): SQVTM, ANQGSEA. The trim removed 6 bases at V and 4 bases at J, leaving 8 bases unmatched. The CDR3 length is 13 residues. CDR3 sequence: CSVAHRDSYGYTF. The CDR3 DNA sequence: TGCAGCGTCGCCCACAGGGACAGCTATGGCTACACCTTC.

This clonotype appeared many times. The chain uses TRBV29-1 and TRBJ2-1, with TRBD2 matching 9 bases. Germline loops: CDR1 SQVTM, CDR2 ANQGSEA. The J segment lost 0 bases and the V segment lost 4 bases, leaving 4 bases of the junction unmatched. This CDR3 comprises 15 residues. As DNA, the CDR3 is TGCAGCGTTGGATCAGCGGGAGGCTCCTACAATGAGCAGTTCTTC. This translates into CSVGSAGGSYNEQFF.

V gene TRBV20-1 combines with J gene TRBJ2-7, with 9 nucleotides matching TRBD2. The CDR3 totals 15 residues. Germline V CDR1 and CDR2: DFQATT, SNEGSKA (reference sequence). J gave up 4 bases and V 0 bases, and 7 bases lay outside the gene matches. CDR3 nucleotides: TGCAGTGCTAGAGAGGAGGCGGGAGGGAATTACGAGCAGTACTTC. It is translated as CSAREEAGGNYEQYF.

This chain joins TRBV30 and TRBJ2-5; 7 bases fit TRBD1. The CDR3 is 11 residues long. Germline CDR1 GTSNPN, CDR2 SVGIG (reference sequence). V shed 7 bases and J 4 bases; nucleotides not matched to a gene: 3. The CDR3 spells CASGQSETQYF. The CDR3 nucleotides are TGTGCCTCGGGACAGTCAGAGACCCAGTACTTC. The full variable domain, rest sourced from reference TRBV30 and TRBJ2-5, is SQTIHQWPATLVQPVGSPLSLECTVEGTSNPNLYWYRQAAGRGLQLLFYSVGIGQISSEVPQNLSASRPQDRQFILSSKKLLLSDSGFYLCASGQSETQYFGPGTRLLVL.

The chain employs TRBV6-2 or TRBV6-3 and TRBJ1-6; unclear D gene. Trimming took 0 bases from V and 7 from J, leaving 10 bases between them. The CDR3 has 15 amino acids. Germline CDR1 is MNHEY and CDR2 is SVGEGT. The CDR3 region has the DNA TGTGCCAGCAGTTACTCTACGGGTGGCAATTCACCCCTCCACTTT. Translating it yields CASSYSTGGNSPLHF.

CDR3 nucleotides: TGTGCCAGCAGTTTAGAGGCAGGGGGGAGGAACGAGCAGTACTTC. It encodes CASSLEAGGRNEQYF. The V and J genes are TRBV12-3 or TRBV12-4 and TRBJ2-1; a weak D match, TRBD1 (7 bases). The J call is uncertain, as TRBJ2-7 better fits the DNA end. The CDR3 contains 15 residues.

V usage is TRBV27 and J usage is TRBJ2-5; D may be TRBD2 (6 bases). The germline V and J ends were trimmed by 6 bases and 0 bases, with 17 bases remaining between them. The CDR3 has 16 residues. CDR1 and CDR2 (germline): MNHEY, SMNVEV (reference sequence). CDR3 amino acids: CASRGRRDGDQETQYF. CDR3 DNA: TGTGCCAGCAGGGGGAGGAGGGACGGGGACCAAGAGACCCAGTACTTC.

This clonotype is a singleton in its sample. The genes are TRBV27 and TRBJ2-7, with 8 positions matching TRBD1. Germline V gives CDR1 MNHEY, CDR2 SMNVEV (reference sequence). V trimming: 7 bases; J trimming: 4 bases; junction bases outside the gene matches: 12. The CDR3 has 15 amino acids. The CDR3 sequence is CASTMRAGGLYEQYF. The DNA of the CDR3 is TGTGCCAGCACCATGAGGGCAGGGGGCTTGTACGAGCAGTACTTC.